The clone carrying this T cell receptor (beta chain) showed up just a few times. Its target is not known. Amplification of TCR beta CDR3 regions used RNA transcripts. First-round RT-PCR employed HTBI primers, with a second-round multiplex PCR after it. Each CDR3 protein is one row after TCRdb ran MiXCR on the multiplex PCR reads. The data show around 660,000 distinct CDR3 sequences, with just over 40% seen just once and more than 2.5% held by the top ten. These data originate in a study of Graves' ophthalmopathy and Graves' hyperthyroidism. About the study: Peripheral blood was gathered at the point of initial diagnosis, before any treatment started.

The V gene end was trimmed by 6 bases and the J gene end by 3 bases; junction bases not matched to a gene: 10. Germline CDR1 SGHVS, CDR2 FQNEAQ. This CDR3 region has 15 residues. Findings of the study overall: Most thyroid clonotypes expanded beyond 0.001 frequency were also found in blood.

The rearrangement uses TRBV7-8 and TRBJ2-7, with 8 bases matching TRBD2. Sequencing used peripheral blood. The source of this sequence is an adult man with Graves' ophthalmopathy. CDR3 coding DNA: TGTGCCAGCAGGGCCTCGGGGGGGGGGCTCTACGAGCAGTACTTC. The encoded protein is CASRASGGGLYEQYF.